Given below is one TCR beta chain in context. The target antigen is unknown. The data were obtained in a study of CXCR3-negative and CXCR3-positive naive CD8 T cells. Study details: Collectively, the libraries yielded 140 million or so TRB reads in total, at about 1.5 +/- 0.3 million per library. Findings and caveats of the study: Naive subsets had comparable surface CD5; TCR strength was inferred from TRB CDR3 properties.

CD45RO-CCR7+CD27+CD95- cells counted as naive CD8+ T cells. This CDR3 is 12 amino acids long. Germline V CDR1 and CDR2: SGHDN, FVKESK. Researchers prepared the TRB cDNA libraries using 5' RACE with UMI labels. TCRdb reprocessed the 5' RACE reads, keeping one entry per CDR3 protein, no DNA. The sample holds fewer than 95,000 distinct CDR3 sequences. This receptor was taken from a human donor in good health. Some clones in this sample may be carry-over from other donors' samples. This chain links TRBV14 with TRBJ2-5. Sample: naive CXCR3- CD8+ T cells from blood. Subset denoted: CD45RO-CCR7+CD27+CD95- naive CD8+ T cells lacking CXCR3 (TNR3-). This CDR3 reads CASSQDSETQYF.